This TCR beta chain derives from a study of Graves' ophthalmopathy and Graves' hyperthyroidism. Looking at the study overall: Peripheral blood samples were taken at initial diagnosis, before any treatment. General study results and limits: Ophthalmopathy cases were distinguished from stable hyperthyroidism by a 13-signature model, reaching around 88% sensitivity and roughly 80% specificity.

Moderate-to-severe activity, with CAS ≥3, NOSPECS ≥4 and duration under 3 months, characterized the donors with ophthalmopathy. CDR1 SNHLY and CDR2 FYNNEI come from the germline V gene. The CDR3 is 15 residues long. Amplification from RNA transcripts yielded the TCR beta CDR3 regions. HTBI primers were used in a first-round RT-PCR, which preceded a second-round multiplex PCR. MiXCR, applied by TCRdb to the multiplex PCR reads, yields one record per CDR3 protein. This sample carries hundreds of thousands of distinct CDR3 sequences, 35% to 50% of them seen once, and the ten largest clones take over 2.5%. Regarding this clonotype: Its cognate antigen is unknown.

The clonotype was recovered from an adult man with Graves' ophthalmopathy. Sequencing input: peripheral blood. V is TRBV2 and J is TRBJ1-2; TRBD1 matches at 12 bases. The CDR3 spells CARAGQGARNYGYTF. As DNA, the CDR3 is TGTGCTAGAGCGGGACAGGGGGCGCGTAACTATGGCTACACCTTC.